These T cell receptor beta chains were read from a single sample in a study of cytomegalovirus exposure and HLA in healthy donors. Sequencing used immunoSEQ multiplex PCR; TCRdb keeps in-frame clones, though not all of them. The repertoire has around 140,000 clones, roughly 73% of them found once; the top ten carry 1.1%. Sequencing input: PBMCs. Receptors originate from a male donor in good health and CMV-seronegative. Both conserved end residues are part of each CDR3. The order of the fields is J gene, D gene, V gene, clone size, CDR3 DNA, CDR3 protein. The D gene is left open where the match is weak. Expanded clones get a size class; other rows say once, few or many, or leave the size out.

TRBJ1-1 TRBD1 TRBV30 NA TGTGCCTGGAGACAGGGGGCAGAGACTGAAGCTTTCTTT CAWRQGAETEAFF
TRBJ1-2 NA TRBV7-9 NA TGTGCCAGCAGCGCAGGGGCGGACTATGGCTACACCTTC CASSAGADYGYTF
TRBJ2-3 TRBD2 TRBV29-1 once TGCAGCGTTGAGGGGACTAGCGGGGGGAGGACAGATACGCAGTATTTT CSVEGTSGGRTDTQYF
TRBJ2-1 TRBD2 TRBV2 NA TGTGCCAGCAGTGAGGAACGGGGGACTAGCGATGAGCAGTTCTTC CASSEERGTSDEQFF
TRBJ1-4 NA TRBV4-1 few TGCGCCAGCAGCTCAGTTCGCACACGTCCTAATGAAAAACTGTTTTTT CASSSVRTRPNEKLFF
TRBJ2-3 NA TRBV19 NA TGTGCCAGTAGTCATTGGAGGGAAATCACAGATACGCAGTATTTT CASSHWREITDTQYF
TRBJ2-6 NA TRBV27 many TGTGCCAGCAGTGGATACAGTCGGGCGGGTGGGGCCAACGTCCTGACTTTC CASSGYSRAGGANVLTF
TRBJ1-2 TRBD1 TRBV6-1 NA TGTGCCAGCAGTCCCAGGACAGGGATCTATGGCTACACCTTC CASSPRTGIYGYTF
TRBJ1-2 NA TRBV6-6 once TGTGCCAGCAGTTACAGCCATGAATATGGCTACACCTTC CASSYSHEYGYTF
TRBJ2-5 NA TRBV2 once TGTGCCAGCAGTGAAGGGCAGCAAGAGACCCAGTACTTC CASSEGQQETQYF